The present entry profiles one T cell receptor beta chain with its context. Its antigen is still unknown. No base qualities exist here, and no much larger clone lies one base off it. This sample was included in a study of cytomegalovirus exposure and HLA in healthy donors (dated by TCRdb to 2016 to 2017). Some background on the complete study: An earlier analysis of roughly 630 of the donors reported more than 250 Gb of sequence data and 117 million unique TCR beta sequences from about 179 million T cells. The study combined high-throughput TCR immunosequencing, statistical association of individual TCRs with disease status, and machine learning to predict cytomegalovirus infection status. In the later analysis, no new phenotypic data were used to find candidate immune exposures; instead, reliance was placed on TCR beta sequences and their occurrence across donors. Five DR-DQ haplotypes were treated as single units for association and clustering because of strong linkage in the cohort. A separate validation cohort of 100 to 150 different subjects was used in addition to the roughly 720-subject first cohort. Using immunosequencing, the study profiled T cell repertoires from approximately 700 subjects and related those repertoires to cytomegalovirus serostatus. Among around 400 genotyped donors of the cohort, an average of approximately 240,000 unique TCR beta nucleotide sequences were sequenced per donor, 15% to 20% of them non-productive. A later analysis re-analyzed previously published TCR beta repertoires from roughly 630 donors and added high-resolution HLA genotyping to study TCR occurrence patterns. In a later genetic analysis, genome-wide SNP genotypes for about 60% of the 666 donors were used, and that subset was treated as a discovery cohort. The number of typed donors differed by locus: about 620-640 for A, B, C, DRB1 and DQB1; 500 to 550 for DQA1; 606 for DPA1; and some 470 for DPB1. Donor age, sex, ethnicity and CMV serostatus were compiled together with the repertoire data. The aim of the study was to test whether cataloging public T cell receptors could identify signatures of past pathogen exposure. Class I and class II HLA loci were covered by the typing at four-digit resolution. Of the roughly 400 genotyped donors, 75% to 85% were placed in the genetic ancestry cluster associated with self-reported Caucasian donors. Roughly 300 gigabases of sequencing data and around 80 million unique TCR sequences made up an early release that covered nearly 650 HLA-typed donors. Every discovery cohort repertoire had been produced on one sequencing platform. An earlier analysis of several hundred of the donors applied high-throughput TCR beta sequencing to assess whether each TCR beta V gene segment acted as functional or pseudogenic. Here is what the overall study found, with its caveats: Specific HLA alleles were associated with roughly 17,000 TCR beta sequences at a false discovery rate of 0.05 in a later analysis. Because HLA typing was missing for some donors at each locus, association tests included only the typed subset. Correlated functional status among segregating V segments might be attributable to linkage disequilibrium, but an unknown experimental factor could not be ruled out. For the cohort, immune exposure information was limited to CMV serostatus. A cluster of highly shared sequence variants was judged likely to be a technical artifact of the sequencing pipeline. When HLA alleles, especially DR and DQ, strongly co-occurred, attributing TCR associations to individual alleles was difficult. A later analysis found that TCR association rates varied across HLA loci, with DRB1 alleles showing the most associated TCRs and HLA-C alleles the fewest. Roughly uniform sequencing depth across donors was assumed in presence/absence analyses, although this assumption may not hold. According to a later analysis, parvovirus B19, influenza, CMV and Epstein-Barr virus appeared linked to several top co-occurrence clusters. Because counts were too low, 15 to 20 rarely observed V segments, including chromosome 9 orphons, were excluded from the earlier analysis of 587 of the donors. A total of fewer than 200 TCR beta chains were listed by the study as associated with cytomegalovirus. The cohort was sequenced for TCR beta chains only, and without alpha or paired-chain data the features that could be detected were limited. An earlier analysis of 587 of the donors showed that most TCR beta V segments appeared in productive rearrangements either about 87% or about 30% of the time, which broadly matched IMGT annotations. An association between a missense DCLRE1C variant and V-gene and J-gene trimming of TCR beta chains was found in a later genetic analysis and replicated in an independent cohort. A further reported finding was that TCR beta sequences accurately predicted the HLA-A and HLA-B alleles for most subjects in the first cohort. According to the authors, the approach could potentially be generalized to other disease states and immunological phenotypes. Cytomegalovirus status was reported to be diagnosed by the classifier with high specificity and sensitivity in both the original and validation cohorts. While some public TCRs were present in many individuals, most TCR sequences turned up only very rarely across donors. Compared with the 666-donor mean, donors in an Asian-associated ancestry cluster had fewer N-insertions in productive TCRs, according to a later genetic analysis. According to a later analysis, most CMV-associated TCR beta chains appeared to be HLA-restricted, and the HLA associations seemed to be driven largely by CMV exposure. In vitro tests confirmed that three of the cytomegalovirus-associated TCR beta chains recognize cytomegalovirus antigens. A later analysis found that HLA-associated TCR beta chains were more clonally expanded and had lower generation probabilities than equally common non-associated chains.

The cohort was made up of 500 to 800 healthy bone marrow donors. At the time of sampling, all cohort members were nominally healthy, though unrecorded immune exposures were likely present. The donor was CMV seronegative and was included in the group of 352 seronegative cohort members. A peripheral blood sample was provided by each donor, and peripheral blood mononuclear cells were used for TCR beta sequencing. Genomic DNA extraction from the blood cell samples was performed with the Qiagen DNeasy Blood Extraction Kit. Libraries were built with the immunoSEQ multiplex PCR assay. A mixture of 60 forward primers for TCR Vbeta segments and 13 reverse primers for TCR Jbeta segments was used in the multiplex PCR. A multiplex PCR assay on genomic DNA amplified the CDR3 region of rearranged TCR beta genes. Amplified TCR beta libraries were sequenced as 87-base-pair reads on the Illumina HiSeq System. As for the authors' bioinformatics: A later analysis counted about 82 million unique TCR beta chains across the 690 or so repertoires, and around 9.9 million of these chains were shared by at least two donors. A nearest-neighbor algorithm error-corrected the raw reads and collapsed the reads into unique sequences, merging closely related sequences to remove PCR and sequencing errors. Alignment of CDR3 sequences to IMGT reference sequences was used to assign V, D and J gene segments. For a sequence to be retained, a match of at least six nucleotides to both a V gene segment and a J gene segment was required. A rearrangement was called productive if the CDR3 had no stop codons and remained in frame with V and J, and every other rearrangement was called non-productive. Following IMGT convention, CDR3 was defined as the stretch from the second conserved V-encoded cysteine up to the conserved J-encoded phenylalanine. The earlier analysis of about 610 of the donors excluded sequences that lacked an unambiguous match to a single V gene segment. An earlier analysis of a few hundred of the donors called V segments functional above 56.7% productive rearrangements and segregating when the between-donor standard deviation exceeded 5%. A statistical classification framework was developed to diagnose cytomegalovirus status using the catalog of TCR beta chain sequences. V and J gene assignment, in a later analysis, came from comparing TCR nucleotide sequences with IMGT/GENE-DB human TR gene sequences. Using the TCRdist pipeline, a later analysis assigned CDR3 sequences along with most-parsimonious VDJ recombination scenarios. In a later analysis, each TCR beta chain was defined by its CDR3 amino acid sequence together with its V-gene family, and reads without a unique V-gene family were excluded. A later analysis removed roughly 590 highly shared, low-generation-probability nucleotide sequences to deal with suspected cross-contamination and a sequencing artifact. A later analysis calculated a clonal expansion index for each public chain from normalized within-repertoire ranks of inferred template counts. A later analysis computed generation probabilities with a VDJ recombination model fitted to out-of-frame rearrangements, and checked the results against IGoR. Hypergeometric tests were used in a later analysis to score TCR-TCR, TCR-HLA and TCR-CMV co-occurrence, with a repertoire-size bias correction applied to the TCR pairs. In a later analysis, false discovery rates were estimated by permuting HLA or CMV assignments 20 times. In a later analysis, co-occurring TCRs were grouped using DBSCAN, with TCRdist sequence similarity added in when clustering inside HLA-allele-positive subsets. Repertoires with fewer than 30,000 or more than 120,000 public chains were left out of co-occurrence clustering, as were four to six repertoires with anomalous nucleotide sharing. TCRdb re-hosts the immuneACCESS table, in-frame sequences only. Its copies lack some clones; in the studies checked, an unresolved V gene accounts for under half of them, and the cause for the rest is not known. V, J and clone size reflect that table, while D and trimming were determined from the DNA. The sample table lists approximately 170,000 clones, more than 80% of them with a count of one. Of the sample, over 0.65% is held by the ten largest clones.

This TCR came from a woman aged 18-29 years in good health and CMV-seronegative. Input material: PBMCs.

This receptor carries the CDR3 CASSPGGRGFPSSGNTIYF. The DNA sequence reads TGCGCCAGCAGCCCAGGGGGCAGGGGCTTCCCCAGCTCTGGAAACACCATATATTTT. The chain is made from TRBV4-3 and TRBJ1-3, and TRBD1 aligns with 8 junction nucleotides. The CDR3 starts with the cysteine, ends with the phenylalanine, and has 19 residues. The entry retains the CDR3 DNA only, 57 bases that are in frame from base 1. After removal of 4 bases from V and 0 bases from J, the junction retains 14 bases not matched to a gene. Per the germline V gene, LGHNA is the CDR1 and YSLEER is the CDR2.